This TCR beta chain comes out of a study of T-cell reconstitution after alpha-beta-depleted transplantation in children. This clonotype was counted ten times or more. Its target is unknown. This CDR3 has 14 residues. In germline, CDR1 is DFQATT, CDR2 SNEGSKA (reference sequence). Trimming removed 5 bases from V and 1 base from J, with 13 bases in between. Study findings and constraints: At the one-year point after transplant, T-cell counts and TCRbeta diversity were found to come mostly from T cells that had been newly produced.

Using unique molecular identifiers, the investigators prepared the TCRbeta library. TCRdb itself ran the PCR reads through MiXCR, one entry per CDR3 protein. The table includes about 300,000 distinct CDR3 sequences, around 9.1% detected once. The chain recombines TRBV20-1 with TRBJ2-3, with D uncertain. This clonotype originated in a boy less than two years old with acute myeloid leukemia, due to receive a stem cell transplant. The sample in question was PBMCs, obtained before TCRalphabeta/CD19-depleted stem cell transplant. In DNA, the CDR3 is TGCAGTGCTCAGGACGGCTTCGGCACAGATACGCAGTATTTT. It specifies CSAQDGFGTDTQYF.